Listed below are T cell receptor beta chains from one sample, sequenced in a study of T cells in Graves' hyperthyroidism and ophthalmopathy. TCRdb redid the calling of the multiplex PCR reads with MiXCR, one entry per CDR3 protein. The sample contains 490,000 or so distinct CDR3 sequences, 15% to 20% of which appear only once. Sequencing was carried out using blood. Receptor source: a woman aged 30 to 39 with Graves' ophthalmopathy. Both conserved end residues are part of each CDR3. Fields, in order: J gene, CDR3 length, clone size, D gene, V gene, CDR3 protein, CDR3 DNA. The D gene is left open where the match is weak. Clone size is given for some rows only: seen once, a few or many times, or a class if the clone is expanded.

>TRBJ1-6|15|many|.|TRBV3-1
CASSQGSSYNSPLHF
TGTGCCAGCAGCCAGGGAAGCTCCTATAATTCACCCCTCCACTTT
>TRBJ2-7|14|many|.|TRBV2
CASSEVSQENEQYF
TGTGCCAGCAGTGAAGTTTCACAGGAAAACGAGCAGTACTTC
>TRBJ2-5|14|many|TRBD2|TRBV11-2
CASSRAGGRETQYF
TGTGCCAGCAGCCGCGCGGGGGGGCGAGAGACCCAGTACTTC
>TRBJ2-5|15|.|TRBD2|TRBV14
CASSLGTSEIETQYF
TGTGCCAGCAGCCTCGGGACTAGCGAGATTGAGACCCAGTACTTC
>TRBJ2-3|15|few|.|TRBV6-6
CASSYLPASTDTQYF
TGTGCCAGCAGTTACCTCCCGGCTAGCACAGATACGCAGTATTTT
>TRBJ2-1|13|few|.|TRBV11-3
CASSLASHDEQFF
TGTGCCAGCAGCTTGGCTTCTCACGATGAGCAGTTCTTC
>TRBJ1-2|12|.|.|TRBV10-3
CAISEAEGGYTF
TGTGCCATCAGTGAGGCGGAAGGAGGCTACACCTTC
>TRBJ2-2|18|.|TRBD2|TRBV4-3
CASSQALAGGPDTGELFF
TGCGCCAGCAGCCAAGCCCTAGCGGGAGGGCCGGACACCGGGGAGCTGTTTTTT
>TRBJ2-2|17|few|TRBD1|TRBV5-6
CASSHETGQENTGELFF
TGTGCCAGCAGCCACGAGACGGGACAGGAGAACACCGGGGAGCTGTTTTTT
>TRBJ2-1|20|few|TRBD2|TRBV12-3/TRBV12-4
CASSFGSGSFLSWSHNEQFF
TGTGCCAGCAGTTTTGGGAGCGGGAGTTTTTTATCGTGGTCCCACAATGAGCAGTTCTTC
>TRBJ2-3|16|many|.|TRBV6-2/TRBV6-3
CASSYHRSRGADTQYF
TGTGCCAGCAGTTACCACCGTTCCAGGGGGGCAGATACGCAGTATTTT
>TRBJ1-5|15|.|TRBD1|TRBV28
CASSSPGGFHQPQHF
TGTGCCAGCAGTTCCCCAGGGGGCTTTCATCAGCCCCAGCATTTT
>TRBJ1-2|15|once|.|TRBV15
CATSRVLGGNYGYTF
TGTGCCACCAGCAGAGTCCTCGGCGGGAACTATGGCTACACCTTC
>TRBJ1-1|14|many|TRBD1|TRBV12-3/TRBV12-4
CASTLTTGGTEAFF
TGTGCCAGCACCTTAACTACAGGGGGCACTGAAGCTTTCTTT
>TRBJ2-5|15|.|TRBD1|TRBV28
CASSFGTGGIETQYF
TGTGCCAGCAGTTTCGGGACAGGGGGTATAGAGACCCAGTACTTC